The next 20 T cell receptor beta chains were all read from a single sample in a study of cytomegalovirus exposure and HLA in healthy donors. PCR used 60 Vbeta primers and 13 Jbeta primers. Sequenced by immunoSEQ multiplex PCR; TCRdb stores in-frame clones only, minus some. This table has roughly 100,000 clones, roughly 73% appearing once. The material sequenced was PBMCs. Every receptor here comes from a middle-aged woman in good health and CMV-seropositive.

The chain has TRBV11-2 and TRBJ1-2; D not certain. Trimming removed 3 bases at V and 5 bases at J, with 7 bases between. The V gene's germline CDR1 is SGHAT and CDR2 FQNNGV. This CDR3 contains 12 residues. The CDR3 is CASSFETYGYTF. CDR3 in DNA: TGTGCCAGCAGCTTCGAAACATATGGCTACACCTTC.

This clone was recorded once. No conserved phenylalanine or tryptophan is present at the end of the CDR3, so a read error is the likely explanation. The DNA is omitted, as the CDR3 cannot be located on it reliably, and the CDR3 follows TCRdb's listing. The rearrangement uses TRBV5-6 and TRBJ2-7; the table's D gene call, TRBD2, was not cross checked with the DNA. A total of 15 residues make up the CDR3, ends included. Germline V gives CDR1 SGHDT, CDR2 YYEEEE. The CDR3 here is CASSFGGRAWEFRDY.

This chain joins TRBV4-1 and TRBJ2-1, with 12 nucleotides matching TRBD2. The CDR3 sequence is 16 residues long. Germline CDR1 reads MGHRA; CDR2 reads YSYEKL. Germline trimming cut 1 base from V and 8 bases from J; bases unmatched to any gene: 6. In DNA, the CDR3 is TGCGCCAGCAGCCAAGGGGGGACTAGCGGGTTGGATGAGCAGTTCTTC. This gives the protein CASSQGGTSGLDEQFF.

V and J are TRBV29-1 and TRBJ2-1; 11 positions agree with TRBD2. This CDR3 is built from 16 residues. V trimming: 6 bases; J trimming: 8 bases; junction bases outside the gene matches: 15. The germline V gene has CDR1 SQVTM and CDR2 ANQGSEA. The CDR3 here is CSVATNSGRAGDEQFF. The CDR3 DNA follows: TGCAGCGTCGCGACTAATAGCGGGAGGGCTGGGGATGAGCAGTTCTTC.

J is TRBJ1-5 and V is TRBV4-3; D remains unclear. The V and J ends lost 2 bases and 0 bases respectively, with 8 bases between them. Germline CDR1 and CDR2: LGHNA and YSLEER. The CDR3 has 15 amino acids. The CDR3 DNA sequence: TGCGCCAGCAGCCAACTCCTTTATAGCAATCAGCCCCAGCATTTT. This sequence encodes CASSQLLYSNQPQHF.

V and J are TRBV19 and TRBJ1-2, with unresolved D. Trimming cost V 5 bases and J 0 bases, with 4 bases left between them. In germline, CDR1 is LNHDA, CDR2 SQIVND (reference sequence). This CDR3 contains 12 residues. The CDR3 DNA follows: TGTGCCAGTAGTCAGACTAACTATGGCTACACCTTC. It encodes CASSQTNYGYTF.

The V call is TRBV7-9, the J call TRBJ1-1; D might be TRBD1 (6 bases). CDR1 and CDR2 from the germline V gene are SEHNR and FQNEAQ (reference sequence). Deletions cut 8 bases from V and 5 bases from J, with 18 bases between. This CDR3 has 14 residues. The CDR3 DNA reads TGTGCCAGCGCACAGGGAGTTGGTTTGACTGAAGCTTTCTTT. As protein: CASAQGVGLTEAFF.

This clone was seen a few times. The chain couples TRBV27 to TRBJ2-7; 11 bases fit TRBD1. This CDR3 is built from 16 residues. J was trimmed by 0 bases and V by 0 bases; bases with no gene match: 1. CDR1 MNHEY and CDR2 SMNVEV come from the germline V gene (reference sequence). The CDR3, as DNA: TGTGCCAGCAGTTTATCCGGGACAGGGGGCTCCTACGAGCAGTACTTC. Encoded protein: CASSLSGTGGSYEQYF.

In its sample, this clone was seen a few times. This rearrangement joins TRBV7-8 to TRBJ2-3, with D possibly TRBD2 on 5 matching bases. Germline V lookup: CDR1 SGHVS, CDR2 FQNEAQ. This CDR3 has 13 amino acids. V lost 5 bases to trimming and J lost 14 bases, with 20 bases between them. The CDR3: CASSLGMAPSGYF. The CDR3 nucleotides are TGTGCCAGCAGCCTCGGGATGGCCCCGTCAGGGTATTTT.

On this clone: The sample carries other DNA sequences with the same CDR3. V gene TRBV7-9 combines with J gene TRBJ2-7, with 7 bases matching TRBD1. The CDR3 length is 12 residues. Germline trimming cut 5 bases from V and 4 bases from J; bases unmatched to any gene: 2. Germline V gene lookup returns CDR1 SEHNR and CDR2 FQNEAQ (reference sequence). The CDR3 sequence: CASSPTGYEQYF. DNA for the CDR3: TGTGCCAGCAGCCCGACAGGGTACGAGCAGTACTTC.

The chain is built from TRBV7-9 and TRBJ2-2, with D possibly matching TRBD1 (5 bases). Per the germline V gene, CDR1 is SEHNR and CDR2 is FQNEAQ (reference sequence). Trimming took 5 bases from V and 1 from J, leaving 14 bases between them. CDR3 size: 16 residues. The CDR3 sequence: CASSLGAVGNTGELFF. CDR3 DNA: TGTGCCAGCAGCCTAGGGGCAGTCGGGAACACCGGGGAGCTGTTTTTT.

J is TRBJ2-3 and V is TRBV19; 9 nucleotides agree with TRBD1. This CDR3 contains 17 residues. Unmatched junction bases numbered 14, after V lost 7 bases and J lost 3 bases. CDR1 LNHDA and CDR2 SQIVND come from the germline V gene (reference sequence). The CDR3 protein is CASTALGQGVATDTQYF. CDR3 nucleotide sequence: TGTGCCAGTACCGCCCTGGGACAGGGTGTAGCGACAGATACGCAGTATTTT.

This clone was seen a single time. The CDR3 DNA reads as TGTGCTAGTGGAATTTGGGGACAGGTCTTTGAAGCTTTCTTT. Its protein is CASGIWGQVFEAFF. The chain employs TRBV12-5 and TRBJ1-1; 8 nucleotides line up with TRBD1. The CDR3 is made up of 14 amino acids. Looked up from germline, CDR1 is LGHNT and CDR2 is FRNRAP. J was trimmed by 7 bases and V by 6 bases; bases with no gene match: 10.

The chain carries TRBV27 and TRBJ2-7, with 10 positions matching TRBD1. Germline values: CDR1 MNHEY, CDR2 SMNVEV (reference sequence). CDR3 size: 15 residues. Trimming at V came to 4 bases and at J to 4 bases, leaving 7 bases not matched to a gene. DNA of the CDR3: TGTGCCAGCAGTTCCCCGACAGGGGGCAGGTACGAGCAGTACTTC. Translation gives CASSSPTGGRYEQYF.

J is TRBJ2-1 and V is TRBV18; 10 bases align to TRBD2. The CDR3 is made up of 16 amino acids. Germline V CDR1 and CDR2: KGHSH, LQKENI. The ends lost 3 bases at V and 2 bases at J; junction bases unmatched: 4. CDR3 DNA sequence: TGTGCCAGCTCACCCAGCGGGAGGGCCACCTACAATGAGCAGTTCTTC. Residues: CASSPSGRATYNEQFF. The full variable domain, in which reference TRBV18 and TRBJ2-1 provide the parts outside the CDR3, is NAGVMQNPRHLVRRRGQEARLRCSPMKGHSHVYWYRQLPEEGLKFMVYLQKENIIDESGMPKERFSAEFPKEGPSILRIQQVVRGDSAAYFCASSPSGRATYNEQFFGPGTRLTVL.

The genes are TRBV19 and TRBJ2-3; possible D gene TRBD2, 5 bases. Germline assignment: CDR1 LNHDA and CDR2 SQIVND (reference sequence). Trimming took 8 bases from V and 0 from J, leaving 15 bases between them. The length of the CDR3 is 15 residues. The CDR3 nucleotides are TGTGCCAGTGGGCCGAGGGCCACGAGCACAGATACGCAGTATTTT. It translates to CASGPRATSTDTQYF. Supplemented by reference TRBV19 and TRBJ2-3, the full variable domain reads DGGITQSPKYLFRKEGQNVTLSCEQNLNHDAMYWYRQDPGQGLRLIYYSQIVNDFQKGDIAEGYSVSREKKESFPLTVTSAQKNPTAFYLCASGPRATSTDTQYFGPGTRLTVL.

CDR3 sequence reads: CASSSVIFGQGATTNEKLFF. The DNA for the CDR3 is TGTGCCAGCAGTTCCGTCATATTCGGACAGGGGGCTACAACTAATGAAAAACTGTTTTTT. The J gene is TRBJ1-4, the V gene TRBV27; TRBD1 matches at 11 bases. With V trimmed by 4 bases and J by 0 bases, 13 bases remained unmatched. Per the germline V gene, CDR1 is MNHEY and CDR2 is SMNVEV (reference sequence). The CDR3 loop spans 20 amino acids. The entire variable domain, with the rest obtained from reference TRBV27 and TRBJ1-4, is as follows: EAQVTQNPRYLITVTGKKLTVTCSQNMNHEYMSWYRQDPGLGLRQIYYSMNVEVTDKGDVPEGYKVSRKEKRNFPLILESPSPNQTSLYFCASSSVIFGQGATTNEKLFFGSGTQLSVL.

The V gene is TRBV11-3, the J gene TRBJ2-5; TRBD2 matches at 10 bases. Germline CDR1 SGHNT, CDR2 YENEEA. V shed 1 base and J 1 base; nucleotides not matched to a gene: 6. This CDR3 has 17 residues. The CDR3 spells CASSLVLAGDGQETQYF. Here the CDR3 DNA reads TGTGCCAGCAGCTTAGTTCTAGCGGGAGATGGCCAAGAGACCCAGTACTTC.

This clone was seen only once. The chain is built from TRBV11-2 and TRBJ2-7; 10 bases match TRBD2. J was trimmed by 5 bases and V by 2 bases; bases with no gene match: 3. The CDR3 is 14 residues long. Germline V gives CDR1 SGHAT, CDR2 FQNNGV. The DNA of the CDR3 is TGTGCCAGCAGCTTAATAGCGGGAGGCCACGAGCAGTACTTC. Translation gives CASSLIAGGHEQYF. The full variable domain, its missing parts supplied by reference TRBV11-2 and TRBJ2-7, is EAGVAQSPRYKIIEKRQSVAFWCNPISGHATLYWYQQILGQGPKLLIQFQNNGVVDDSQLPKDRFSAERLKGVDSTLKIQPAKLEDSAVYLCASSLIAGGHEQYFGPGTRLTVT.

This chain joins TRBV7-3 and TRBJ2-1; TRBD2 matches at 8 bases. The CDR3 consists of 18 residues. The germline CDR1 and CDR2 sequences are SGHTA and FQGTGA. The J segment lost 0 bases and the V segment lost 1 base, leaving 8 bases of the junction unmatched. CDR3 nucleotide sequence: TGTGCCAGCAGCTTAATGGGCGGGGGGTCAAGCTCCTACAATGAGCAGTTCTTC. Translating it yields CASSLMGGGSSSYNEQFF.